The 20 T cell receptor beta chains in this list originate from one sample, sequenced in a study of T cells in Graves' hyperthyroidism and ophthalmopathy (dated by TCRdb to the late 2010s). Library method: multiplex PCR. The data were produced on an Illumina HiSeq 2000. TCR beta CDR3 regions were amplified from RNA transcripts. A first-round RT-PCR of the TCR CDR3 used the HTBI primer set with the Qiagen OneStep RT-PCR kit. TCRdb handled the public reads itself, with Q25 trimming in fastp and clone calling in MiXCR, and kept productive beta chains. Identical CDR3 protein sequences are pooled into one entry, listed with their most common genes and DNA. Recorded for this sample are roughly 380,000 distinct CDR3 sequences; about 18% of them occurred a single time. Roughly 3.5% of the sample is taken by the ten largest. Sequenced sample: blood. Receptor source: a woman between 18 and 30 years old with Graves' hyperthyroidism.

This clonotype was picked up many times. The chain combines TRBV29-1 with TRBJ1-1; D not resolved. The germline CDR1 and CDR2 sequences are SQVTM and ANQGSEA. Between the trimmed V and J ends, which lost 5 bases and 3 bases, there was a span of 10 bases. The CDR3 runs 12 residues. This chain's CDR3 is CSVPGEYTEAFF. The CDR3 DNA is TGCAGCGTTCCGGGCGAATACACTGAAGCTTTCTTT.

The chain carries TRBV6-5 and TRBJ2-7; 9 positions match TRBD1. J lost 5 bases, V lost 4 bases, and 6 bases had no gene match. This CDR3 contains 14 residues. The germline CDR1 and CDR2 sequences are MNHEY and SVGAGI. CDR3 region: CASSSDRGFHEQYF. The CDR3 region has the DNA TGTGCCAGCAGTTCGGACAGGGGATTCCACGAGCAGTACTTC.

The chain recombines TRBV5-1 with TRBJ2-3; 7 bases are shared with TRBD1. This CDR3 comprises 21 residues. J was trimmed by 8 bases and V by 1 base; bases with no gene match: 28. CDR1 is SGHRS and CDR2 is YFSETQ in the germline V gene. The CDR3 sequence is CASSLSPPGTAHQFASGTQYF. CDR3 bases: TGCGCCAGCAGCTTGAGCCCCCCGGGGACAGCCCATCAGTTCGCATCCGGTACGCAGTATTTT.

This clonotype has a count of ten or more. This rearrangement joins TRBV4-1 to TRBJ2-5, with 10 bases aligning to TRBD2. The germline gives CDR1 MGHRA, CDR2 YSYEKL. Trimming cost V 1 base and J 4 bases; bases outside gene matches: 9. The CDR3 is 17 residues long. The CDR3 region has the DNA TGCGCCAGCAGCCAAGGAGAAGCGGGGGGGGATTTAGAGACCCAGTACTTC. It is translated as CASSQGEAGGDLETQYF.

V gene TRBV6-1 combines with J gene TRBJ1-5; weak D call: TRBD1 (6 bases). Germline V lookup: CDR1 MNHNS, CDR2 SASEGT. The CDR3 is made up of 14 amino acids. V gave up 2 bases and J gave up 6 bases, with 11 bases separating them. The CDR3 sequence: CASSERQVGQPQHF. The CDR3 DNA follows: TGTGCCAGCAGTGAAAGACAGGTCGGTCAGCCCCAGCATTTT.

The chain uses TRBV6-1 and TRBJ1-1; D gene unclear. The CDR3 runs 13 residues. Trimming took 5 bases from V and 6 from J, leaving 13 bases between them. Per the germline V gene, CDR1 is MNHNS and CDR2 is SASEGT. DNA of the CDR3: TGTGCCAGCAGTCTAGGGAGGGTCCCTGAAGCTTTCTTT. Encoded protein: CASSLGRVPEAFF.

This clonotype was counted only a few times. The rearrangement uses TRBV14 and TRBJ2-2; 12 bases line up with TRBD2. The junction had 9 bases not matched to a gene; V was cut back by 1 base and J by 0 bases. Germline V gene data show CDR1 as SGHDN and CDR2 as FVKESK. This CDR3 contains 20 residues. The CDR3 DNA reads as TGTGCCAGCAGCCAAGTATCTAGCGGGGGGGCTCTGGCGAACACCGGGGAGCTGTTTTTT. This gives the protein CASSQVSSGGALANTGELFF.

This clonotype was detected ten times or more. The CDR3 spells CASSPRGRGQGEYGYTF. Written as DNA, the CDR3 is TGTGCCAGCAGCCCCAGAGGTAGGGGACAGGGGGAATATGGCTACACCTTC. The V gene is TRBV28, the J gene TRBJ1-2, with 11 bases fitting TRBD1. CDR3 length: 17 amino acids. The J segment lost 5 bases and the V segment lost 6 bases, leaving 14 bases of the junction unmatched. The V gene's germline CDR1 is MDHEN and CDR2 SYDVKM.

This clonotype was counted a few times. V usage is TRBV29-1 and J usage is TRBJ1-1; 7 bases map to TRBD1. Germline CDR1 reads SQVTM; CDR2 reads ANQGSEA. The CDR3 has 13 amino acids. V lost 4 bases and J lost 4; bases outside the gene matches: 6. In nucleotides, the CDR3 is TGCAGCGTTGGCGACAGGGCGGCCACTGAAGCTTTCTTT. It codes for CSVGDRAATEAFF.

This clonotype was seen at least ten times. The chain joins TRBV15 to TRBJ1-5; maybe TRBD1 (6 bases). Germline values: CDR1 LNHNV, CDR2 YYDKDF (reference sequence). The length of the CDR3 is 16 residues. Trimming took off 0 bases at V and 7 bases at J, with 16 bases between the two ends. The CDR3 sequence: CATSRDGGGGGQPQHF. The CDR3 coding sequence is TGTGCCACCAGCAGAGATGGAGGGGGGGGCGGACAGCCCCAGCATTTT. The variable domain in full, completed from reference TRBV15 and TRBJ1-5, reads DAMVIQNPRYQVTQFGKPVTLSCSQTLNHNVMYWYQQKSSQAPKLLFHYYDKDFNNEADTPDNFQSRRPNTSFCFLDIRSPGLGDTAMYLCATSRDGGGGGQPQHFGDGTRLSIL.

This clonotype was detected ten times or more. This sequence joins TRBV20-1 and TRBJ1-5; D is perhaps TRBD1 (6 bases). V lost 2 bases and J 3 bases, leaving 23 bases between the germline ends. The CDR3 spans 18 residues. In germline, CDR1 is DFQATT, CDR2 SNEGSKA (reference sequence). CDR3 nucleotide sequence: TGCAGTGCTAGAAAGGCTACAGGGCTGTCATGGGACAATCAGCCCCAGCATTTT. This encodes CSARKATGLSWDNQPQHF.

This clonotype has only a few counts. This chain connects TRBV4-1 to TRBJ2-2; D is unclear. This CDR3 contains 14 residues. The V gene's germline CDR1 is MGHRA and CDR2 YSYEKL. V was cut by 4 bases and J by 6 bases, with 12 bases left in between. The CDR3 is CASSRGPGSGELFF. CDR3 sequence (DNA): TGCGCCAGCAGCCGAGGACCCGGGTCCGGGGAGCTGTTTTTT.

This clonotype was observed at least ten times. The chain joins TRBV3-1 to TRBJ2-5, with unresolved D. The CDR3 is 15 residues long. Trimming pared 6 bases from V and 1 base from J, leaving 15 bases between. Germline V gives CDR1 LGHDT, CDR2 YNNKEL (reference sequence). The CDR3 coding sequence is TGTGCCAGCAGGCGACACCCGCTTGCCCAAGAGACCCAGTACTTC. Protein sequence: CASRRHPLAQETQYF.

This clonotype was counted at least ten times. The rearrangement links TRBV7-6 to TRBJ2-5; D may correspond to TRBD1 or TRBD2 (5 bases each). The CDR3 is made up of 15 amino acids. The V gene lost 6 bases and the J gene lost 3 bases, with 17 bases spanning the gap. Per the germline V gene, CDR1 is SGHVS and CDR2 is FNYEAQ. CDR3 DNA sequence: TGTGCCAGCAGTTTTGGACCGGGACCCGAAGAGACCCAGTACTTC. Amino acid sequence: CASSFGPGPEETQYF.

This clonotype has at least ten counts. The chain uses TRBV2 and TRBJ1-1; D not certain. Germline-derived CDR1 and CDR2 are SNHLY and FYNNEI. V lost 6 bases and J lost 10, with 18 bases in between. The CDR3 runs to 13 residues. CDR3 residues: CASSPLGMEGAFF. The CDR3 DNA is TGTGCCAGCAGCCCCCTTGGGATGGAGGGAGCTTTCTTT.

CDR3 coding DNA: TGTGCCAGCAGTTTCGGTCTAACCTACGAGCAGTACTTC. This encodes CASSFGLTYEQYF. This chain connects TRBV12-3 or TRBV12-4 to TRBJ2-7, with D unresolved. CDR3 length equals 13 residues. V was clipped by 3 bases and J by 2 bases, with 8 bases between them.

A remark on this clonotype: One junction end does not reproduce the germline sequence, and a read error may be involved. The chain is built from TRBV12-3 or TRBV12-4 and TRBJ1-1, with D possibly matching TRBD1 (6 bases). This CDR3 contains 12 residues. This CDR3 reads CASSPGHTEACF. The CDR3 bases are TGTGCCAGCAGCCCGGGACACACTGAAGCTTGCTTT.

V is TRBV2 and J is TRBJ2-7; 9 positions match TRBD2. Per the germline V gene, CDR1 is SNHLY and CDR2 is FYNNEI. This CDR3 contains 16 residues. Germline trimming cut 3 bases from V and 4 bases from J; bases unmatched to any gene: 10. The CDR3 region has the DNA TGTGCCAGCAGTGATTCAGGCGGGGGGGATTTTTACGAGCAGTACTTC. Translation gives CASSDSGGGDFYEQYF. Based on the CDR3 plus reference TRBV2 and TRBJ2-7, the full variable domain is EPEVTQTPSHQVTQMGQEVILRCVPISNHLYFYWYRQILGQKVEFLVSFYNNEISEKSEIFDDQFSVERPDGSNFTLKIRSTKLEDSAMYFCASSDSGGGDFYEQYFGPGTRLTVT.

The CDR3 nucleotides read TGTGCCAGCAGCGGACAGGGCGGGAGCACTGAAGCTTTCTTT. This encodes CASSGQGGSTEAFF. This sequence joins TRBV12-3 or TRBV12-4 and TRBJ1-1; TRBD1 matches at 8 bases. V lost 6 bases, J lost 4 bases, and 7 bases stayed unmatched. The CDR3 sequence is 14 residues long.

This clonotype was observed a handful of times. This chain's CDR3 is CASSLSGGPNEQYF. In DNA, the CDR3 is TGTGCCAGCAGTTTAAGCGGGGGGCCCAACGAGCAGTACTTC. The J gene is TRBJ2-7, the V gene TRBV6-2 or TRBV6-3; TRBD2 agrees at 9 bases. The CDR3 spans 14 residues. Germline loops: CDR1 MNHEY, CDR2 SVGEGT. V was pared by 4 bases and J by 5 bases, with 6 bases of the junction left unmatched.